This T cell receptor (beta chain) was observed in a study of blood T cell repertoires in COVID-19. Study background: Sources were T cells, B-cell-depleted T cells, or PBMCs; the material itself was cDNA or gDNA.

Assay: immunoSEQ multiplex PCR; the TCRdb copy retains only in-frame clones and omits some. The repertoire holds almost 100,000 clones, with more than 75% as singletons. The CDR3 runs 17 residues. Unmatched junction bases numbered 17, after V lost 8 bases and J lost 4 bases. The V and J genes are TRBV23-1 and TRBJ2-1; 7 positions match TRBD1. TRBV23-1 is an open reading frame whose function is uncertain. The clonotype originates from a man between 45 and 60 years old with acute or convalescent COVID-19. The sample consisted of peripheral blood. CDR3 DNA: TGCGCCAGCCGCCCCCGATCGGGACAGCTTTTTTACAATGAGCAGTTCTTC. Translating it yields CASRPRSGQLFYNEQFF.